The present T cell receptor beta chain was sequenced within a study of T cell responses to AZD1222 COVID-19 vaccine. Germline V gene data show CDR1 as MNHEY and CDR2 as SMNVEV (reference sequence). CDR3 length: 16 residues. After removal of 3 bases from V and 8 bases from J, the junction contained 10 bases not matched to a gene. This clone has only one observation. Its specificity is not known. Findings of the study overall: Increases in Spike-specific TCR breadth and depth were seen after two AZD1222 doses.

Data came from immunoSEQ multiplex PCR; TCRdb stores just in-frame clones and leaves some out. The sample has roughly 140,000 clones; about nine tenths are singletons. Sequencing was performed on peripheral blood, taken on day 0 of AZD1222 vaccination. The TCR originated in an adult in good health. The gene calls are TRBV27 and TRBJ2-3, with 11 bases identical to TRBD2. DNA of the CDR3: TGTGCCAGCAGTTTCTCACTAGCGGGAGAAGGTGTTACGCAGTATTTT. This gives the protein CASSFSLAGEGVTQYF.